Below, one T cell receptor (beta chain) is given with its context. The antigen is not known. The CDR3 sequence is 16 residues long. V lost 3 bases to trimming and J lost 2 bases, with 16 bases between them. Germline V CDR1 and CDR2: MGHRA, YSYEKL. This sample is part of a study of cytomegalovirus exposure and HLA in healthy donors. Broader study findings: Clonal expansion was found to be greater in HLA-associated TCR beta chains than in equally common others in a later analysis.

PCR amplification relied on 60 Vbeta primers (plus 13 Jbeta primers). Only in-frame clones appear in the TCRdb table, and some are missing; sequencing was by immunoSEQ multiplex PCR. The profile shows under 85,000 clones, about 79% of them singletons. The donors, nominally healthy at sampling, likely had unrecorded immune exposures. The receptor was derived from a man aged 40-50 years in good health and CMV-seronegative. Material for sequencing was PBMCs. The chain is built from TRBV4-1 and TRBJ1-2; tentatively, D is TRBD1 (5 bases). Written as DNA, the CDR3 is TGCGCCAGCAGCCAGGCTGTGTGGAGGGGAAACTATGGCTACACCTTC. Amino acid sequence: CASSQAVWRGNYGYTF.